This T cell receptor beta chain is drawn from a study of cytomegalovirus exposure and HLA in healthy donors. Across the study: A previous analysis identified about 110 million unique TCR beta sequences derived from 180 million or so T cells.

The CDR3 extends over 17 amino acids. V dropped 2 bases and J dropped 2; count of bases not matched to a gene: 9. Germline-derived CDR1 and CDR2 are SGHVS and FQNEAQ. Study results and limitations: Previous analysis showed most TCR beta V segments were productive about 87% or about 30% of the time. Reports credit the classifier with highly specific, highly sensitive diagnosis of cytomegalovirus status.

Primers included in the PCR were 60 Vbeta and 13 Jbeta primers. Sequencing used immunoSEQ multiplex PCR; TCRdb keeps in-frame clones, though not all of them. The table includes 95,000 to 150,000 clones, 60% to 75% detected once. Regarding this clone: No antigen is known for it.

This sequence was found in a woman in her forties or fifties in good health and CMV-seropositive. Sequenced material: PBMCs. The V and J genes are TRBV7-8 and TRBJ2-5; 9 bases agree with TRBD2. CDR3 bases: TGTGCCAGCAGCTTAATACCCCCTAGCGGGGCTCAAGAGACCCAGTACTTC. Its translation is CASSLIPPSGAQETQYF.